This T cell receptor (beta chain) was sequenced in a study of vaccination effects on CD4 cells after COVID-19 (dated by TCRdb to between 2021 and 2022). Concerning the study at large: Each participant received two doses of an mRNA SARS-CoV-2 vaccine, either BNT162b2 or mRNA-1273. SARS-CoV-2 spike-specific CD4+ TCR repertoires from before and after mRNA vaccination were compared in COVID-19 convalescent patients and in infection-naive vaccine recipients. Altogether, about 10 COVID-19 convalescent patients and 4 SARS-CoV-2-naive healthy vaccine recipients made up the full study. Cultures from other donors in the study were sequenced using the Oncomine TCR Beta short-read assay on an Illumina iSeq 100. Results and caveats for the whole study, not just this receptor: Among healthy vaccine recipients, nearly all vaccine-induced clones were SARS-CoV-2 mono-reactive, and just 1 of 255 was cross-reactive with common cold coronaviruses. Both infection-induced and vaccine-induced clones contracted markedly at late post-vaccination timepoints, which is consistent with waning T cell responses. The study was limited by a small number of convalescent patients, and early post-infection timepoints were lacking.

In the ViraFEST assay, PBMC were stimulated with viral peptide pools, and antigen-specific CD4+ T cell clonotypes were then identified by expansion using TCR sequencing. After 10 days of culture, CD4+ T cells were isolated with the EasySep CD4+ T cell isolation kit. None of the healthy vaccine recipients had a prior SARS-CoV-2 infection, which was confirmed by nucleocapsid antibody tests that came back negative both before and after vaccination. Each well held around 1.9 million PBMC cultured in IMDM containing around 5% human AB serum, 9.5 to 10 IU/ml IL-2 and gentamicin, along with around 11 ug/ml peptides. On days 3 and 7, half of the culture medium was replaced with fresh IL-2-containing medium. Unless otherwise noted, each peptide stimulation condition was cultured in triplicate wells. PBMC were separated from whole blood using Ficoll-Paque Plus gradient centrifugation and were then either cryopreserved at -140C or used fresh. The spike proteins of SARS-CoV-2 and of the common cold coronaviruses HCoV-NL63, HCoV-OC43 and HCoV-229E were spanned by overlapping peptide pools. Genomic DNA was extracted from cultured CD4+ T cells with the QIAamp micro DNA kit.

Points on this clone: Its antigen is not yet known. Per-nucleotide qualities are absent, and no much larger clonotype sits a single base away.

Library construction relied on the immunoSEQ multiplex PCR assay. DNA from the cultured, isolated CD4+ T cells was subjected to TCR beta CDR3 sequencing. The study's processing was this. The analysis removed non-productive TCR sequences, trimmed reads to the CDR3 region, and retained only CDR3s that were 7 or more amino acids long. Antigen-specific clonotypes were identified with the MANAFEST web app by comparing expansion in peptide wells against reference cultures. Positive clones required FDR<0.05 expansion versus reference and all other wells, odds ratio above 5, and frequency above 0.1% in two replicate wells. Clonotypes significantly expanded in SARS-CoV-2 spike wells and in at least one common cold coronavirus spike condition were defined as cross-reactive. CDR3 similarity was assessed by Levenshtein distance using the stringdist R package, and unrooted trees were constructed with ape in R 3.6.1. As stored in TCRdb, this immuneACCESS dataset retains in-frame rearrangements with V and J assigned. A fraction of the clones does not appear; measured against another copy, unresolved V genes explain less than half of the discrepancy, and the remainder lacks a known reason. V and J calls and clone size are those listed in that table; D and trimming were worked out from the DNA. The sample contains 45,000 to 65,000 clones, 80% of them found a single time. 2.4% of the sample rests with the top ten.

Sequenced material: CD4+ T cells from PBMCs cultured with HCoV-229E spike peptides, taken before COVID-19 vaccination. The label giving this sample's cell subset or site can be read as: HCoV-229E spike overlapping peptide pool stimulation. The TCR originated in a human donor who received a COVID-19 vaccine.

CDR3 region: CASSAARGANTGELFF. The base sequence is TGCGCCAGCAGTGCCGCTCGGGGGGCGAACACCGGGGAGCTGTTTTTT. The chain is assembled from TRBV5-1 and TRBJ2-2; 7 central bases correspond to TRBD2. V has 5 bases trimmed and J has 0 bases trimmed; junction bases matching no gene number 7. The CDR3 goes from the cysteine to the phenylalanine over 16 residues. The CDR3 DNA has 48 bases and is translated from base 1. The germline V gene specifies SGHRS as CDR1 and YFSETQ as CDR2. Extended through the reference TRBV5-1 and TRBJ2-2 proteins, this CDR3 yields the full variable domain: KAGVTQTPRYLIKTRGQQVTLSCSPISGHRSVSWYQQTPGQGLQFLFEYFSETQRNKGNFPGRFSGRQFSNSRSEMNVSTLELGDSALYLCASSAARGANTGELFFGEGSRLTVL.